The 6 T cell receptor beta chains reported below all come from one sample, sequenced in a study of blood T cell repertoires in COVID-19. Profiled with immunoSEQ multiplex PCR; TCRdb holds only in-frame clones, not every one. Here the sample spans around 220,000 clones, roughly 80% being singletons. Sequencing input: peripheral blood. Source of these receptors: an elderly woman with active or convalescent COVID-19.

This clone was counted once. The chain recombines TRBV11-2 with TRBJ1-1; D remains unclear. V was pared by 0 bases and J by 3 bases, with 14 bases between. Germline V gives CDR1 SGHAT, CDR2 FQNNGV. This CDR3 has 16 amino acids. The CDR3 DNA sequence: TGTGCCAGCAGCTTAGATCTTCGGAGTACGGACACTGAAGCTTTCTTT. As protein: CASSLDLRSTDTEAFF.

This clone has a single count. The chain carries TRBV15 and TRBJ1-2, with no clear D. Germline CDR1 is LNHNV and CDR2 is YYDKDF (reference sequence). This CDR3 has 15 residues. Between the trimmed V and J ends, which lost 5 bases and 2 bases, there was a span of 15 bases. The CDR3 region has the DNA TGTGCCACCAGCCTTCGGGGTCTCGGGAACTATGGCTACACCTTC. Translating gives CATSLRGLGNYGYTF.

The CDR3: CASSYGGANVLTF. The CDR3 DNA follows: TGTGCCAGCAGCTACGGTGGGGCCAACGTCCTGACTTTC. The genes are TRBV27 and TRBJ2-6; no definite D call. Between the trimmed V and J ends, which lost 6 bases and 3 bases, there was a span of 6 bases. The CDR3 contains 13 residues. CDR1 is MNHEY and CDR2 is SMNVEV in the germline V gene (reference sequence).

V usage is TRBV6-1 and J usage is TRBJ1-1; D ambiguous. The CDR3 consists of 12 residues. Germline V gene sequence: CDR1 MNHNS, CDR2 SASEGT. V was shortened by 2 bases and J by 6 bases, with 7 bases between the two germline ends. CDR3 sequence: CASSESFSEAFF. The CDR3 coding sequence is TGTGCCAGCAGTGAATCCTTTTCTGAAGCTTTCTTT.

The rearrangement uses TRBV7-2 and TRBJ1-4; 7 bases are a match to TRBD1. Germline lookup yields CDR1 SGHTA and CDR2 FQGNSA. V dropped 5 bases and J dropped 0; count of bases not matched to a gene: 6. There are 16 residues in the CDR3. The CDR3 bases are TGTGCCAGCAGCATCGACAGGGTGGCAACTAATGAAAAACTGTTTTTT. Translated, it gives CASSIDRVATNEKLFF.

Only a few counts were recorded for this clone. V is TRBV5-1 and J is TRBJ2-2; 8 nucleotides agree with TRBD2. Germline V gene sequence: CDR1 SGHRS, CDR2 YFSETQ. The CDR3 consists of 17 residues. Trimming at V came to 5 bases and at J to 7 bases, leaving 16 bases not matched to a gene. The CDR3, as DNA: TGCGCCAGCAGTTGGAACAGCGGGAGCGCCAGTGGCGGGGAGCTGTTTTTT. Its translation is CASSWNSGSASGGELFF. The full variable domain, completed using reference TRBV5-1 and TRBJ2-2, is KAGVTQTPRYLIKTRGQQVTLSCSPISGHRSVSWYQQTPGQGLQFLFEYFSETQRNKGNFPGRFSGRQFSNSRSEMNVSTLELGDSALYLCASSWNSGSASGGELFFGEGSRLTVL.